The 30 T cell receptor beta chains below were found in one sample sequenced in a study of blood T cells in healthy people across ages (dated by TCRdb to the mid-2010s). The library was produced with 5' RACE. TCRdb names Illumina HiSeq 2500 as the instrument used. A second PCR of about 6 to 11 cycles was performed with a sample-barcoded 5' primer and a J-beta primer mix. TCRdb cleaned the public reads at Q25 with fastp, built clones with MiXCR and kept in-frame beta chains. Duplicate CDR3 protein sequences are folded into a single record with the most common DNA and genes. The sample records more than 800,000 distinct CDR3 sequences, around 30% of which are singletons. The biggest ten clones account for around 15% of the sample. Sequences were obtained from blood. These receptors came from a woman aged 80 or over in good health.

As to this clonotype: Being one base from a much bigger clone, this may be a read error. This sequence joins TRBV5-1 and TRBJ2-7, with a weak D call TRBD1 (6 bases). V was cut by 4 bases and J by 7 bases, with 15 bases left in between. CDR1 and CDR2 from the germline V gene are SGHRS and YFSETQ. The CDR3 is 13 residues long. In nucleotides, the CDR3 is TGCGCCAGCAGCGGCGGACAGTTGGATGAGCAGTACTTC. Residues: CASSGGQLDEQYF. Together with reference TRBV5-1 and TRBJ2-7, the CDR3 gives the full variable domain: KAGVTQTPRYLIKTRGQQVTLSCSPISGHRSVSWYQQTPGQGLQFLFEYFSETQRNKGNFPGRFSGRQFSNSRSEMNVSTLELGDSALYLCASSGGQLDEQYFGPGTRLTVT.

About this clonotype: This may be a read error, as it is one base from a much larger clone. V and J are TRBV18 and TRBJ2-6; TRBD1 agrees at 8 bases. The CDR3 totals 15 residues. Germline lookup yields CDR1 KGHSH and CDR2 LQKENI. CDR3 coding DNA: TGTGGCAGCTCACCACAGGGGGTTGGGGCCAACGTCCTGACTTTC. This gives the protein CGSSPQGVGANVLTF.

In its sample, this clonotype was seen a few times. The CDR3 DNA is TGTGCCAGCAGTCCGGGACTAGCGGGGGAGCTCCTTCAAGAGACCCAGTACTTC. Amino acids: CASSPGLAGELLQETQYF. This chain links TRBV5-8 with TRBJ2-5; TRBD2 agrees at 14 bases. Germline lookup yields CDR1 SGHTS and CDR2 YDEGEE. This CDR3 has 18 amino acids. Trimming cost V 5 bases and J 2 bases; bases outside gene matches: 11.

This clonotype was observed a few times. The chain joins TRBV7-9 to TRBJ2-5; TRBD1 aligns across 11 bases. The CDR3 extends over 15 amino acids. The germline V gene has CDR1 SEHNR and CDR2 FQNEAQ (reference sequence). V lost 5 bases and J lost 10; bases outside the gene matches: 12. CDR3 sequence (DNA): TGTGCCAGCAGCAACCCAGGGACAGGGGGTCCGGTCCAGTACTTC. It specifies CASSNPGTGGPVQYF.

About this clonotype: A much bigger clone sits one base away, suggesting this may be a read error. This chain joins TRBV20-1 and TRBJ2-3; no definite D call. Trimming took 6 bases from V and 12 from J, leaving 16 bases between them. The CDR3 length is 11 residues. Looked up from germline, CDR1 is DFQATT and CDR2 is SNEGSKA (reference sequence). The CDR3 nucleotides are TGCAGTGCAAGGGAACAGCTAATACAGTATTTT. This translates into CSAREQLIQYF.

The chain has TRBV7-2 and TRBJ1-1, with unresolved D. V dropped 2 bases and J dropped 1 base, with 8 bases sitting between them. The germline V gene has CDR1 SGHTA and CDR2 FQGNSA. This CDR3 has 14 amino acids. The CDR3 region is CASSLLQKNTEAFF. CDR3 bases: TGTGCCAGCAGCTTATTACAGAAGAACACTGAAGCTTTCTTT. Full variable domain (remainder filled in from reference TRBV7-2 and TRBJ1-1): GAGVSQSPSNKVTEKGKDVELRCDPISGHTALYWYRQSLGQGLEFLIYFQGNSAPDKSGLPSDRFSAERTGGSVSTLTIQRTQQEDSAVYLCASSLLQKNTEAFFGQGTRLTVV.

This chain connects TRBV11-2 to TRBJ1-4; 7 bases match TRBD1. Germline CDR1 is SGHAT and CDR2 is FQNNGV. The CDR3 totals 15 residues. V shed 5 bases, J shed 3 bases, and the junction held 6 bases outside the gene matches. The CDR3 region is CASSTQGGANEKLFF. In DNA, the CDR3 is TGTGCCAGCAGCACCCAGGGGGGTGCTAATGAAAAACTGTTTTTT. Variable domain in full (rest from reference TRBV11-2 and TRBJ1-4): EAGVAQSPRYKIIEKRQSVAFWCNPISGHATLYWYQQILGQGPKLLIQFQNNGVVDDSQLPKDRFSAERLKGVDSTLKIQPAKLEDSAVYLCASSTQGGANEKLFFGSGTQLSVL.

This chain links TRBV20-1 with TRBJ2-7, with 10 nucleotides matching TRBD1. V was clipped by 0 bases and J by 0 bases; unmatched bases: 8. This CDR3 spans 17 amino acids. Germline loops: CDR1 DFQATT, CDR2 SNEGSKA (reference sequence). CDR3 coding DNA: TGCAGTGCTAGAGATCCCATACGGACAGGGGGCTCCTACGAGCAGTACTTC. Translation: CSARDPIRTGGSYEQYF.

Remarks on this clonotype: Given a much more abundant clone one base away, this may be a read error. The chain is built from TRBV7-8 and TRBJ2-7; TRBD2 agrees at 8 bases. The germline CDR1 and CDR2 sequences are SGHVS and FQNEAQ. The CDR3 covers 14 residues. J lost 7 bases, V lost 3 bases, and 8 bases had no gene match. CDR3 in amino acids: CASSFRRGGKEQYF. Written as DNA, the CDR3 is TGTGCCAGCAGCTTTCGTCGGGGGGGTAAGGAGCAGTACTTC.

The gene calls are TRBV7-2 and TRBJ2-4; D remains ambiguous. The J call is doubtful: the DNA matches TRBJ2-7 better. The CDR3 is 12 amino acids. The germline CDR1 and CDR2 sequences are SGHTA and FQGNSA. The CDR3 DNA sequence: TGTGCCAGCAGCGCTCTTAGGAACGAGCAGTACTTC. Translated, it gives CASSALRNEQYF.

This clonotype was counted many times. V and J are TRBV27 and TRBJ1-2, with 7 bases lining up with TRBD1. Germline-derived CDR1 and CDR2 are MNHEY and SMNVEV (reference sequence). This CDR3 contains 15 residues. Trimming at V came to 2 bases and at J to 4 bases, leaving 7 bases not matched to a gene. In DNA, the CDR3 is TGTGCCAGCAGTTTAGGGGGTCAGGGGGGCTATGGCTACACCTTC. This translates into CASSLGGQGGYGYTF.

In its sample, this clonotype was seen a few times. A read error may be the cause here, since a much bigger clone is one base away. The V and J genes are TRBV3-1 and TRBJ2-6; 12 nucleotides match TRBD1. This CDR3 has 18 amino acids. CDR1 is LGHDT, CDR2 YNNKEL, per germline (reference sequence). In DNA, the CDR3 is TGTGCCCGCAGCCAAGAGGGACAGGGGGCAGCAGGGGCCAACGTCCTGACTTTC. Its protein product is CARSQEGQGAAGANVLTF.

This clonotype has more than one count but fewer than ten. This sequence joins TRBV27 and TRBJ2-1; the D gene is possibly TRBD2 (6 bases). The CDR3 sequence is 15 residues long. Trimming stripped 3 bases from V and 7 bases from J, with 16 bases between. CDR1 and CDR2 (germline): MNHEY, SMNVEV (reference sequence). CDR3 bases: TGTGCCAGCAGTTTCCGGGGGAATGGGGCGAATGAGCAGTTCTTC. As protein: CASSFRGNGANEQFF.

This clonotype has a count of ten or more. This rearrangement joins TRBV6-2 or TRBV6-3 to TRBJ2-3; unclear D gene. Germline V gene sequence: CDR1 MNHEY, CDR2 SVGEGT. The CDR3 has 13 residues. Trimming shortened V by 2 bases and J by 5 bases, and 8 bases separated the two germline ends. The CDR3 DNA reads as TGTGCCAGCAGTTACAGTCAAAGAGATACGCAGTATTTT. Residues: CASSYSQRDTQYF.

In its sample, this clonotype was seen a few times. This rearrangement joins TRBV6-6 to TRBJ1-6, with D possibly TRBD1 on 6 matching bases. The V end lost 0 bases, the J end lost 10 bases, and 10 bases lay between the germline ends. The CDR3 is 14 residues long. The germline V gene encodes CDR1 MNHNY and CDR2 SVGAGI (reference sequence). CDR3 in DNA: TGTGCCAGCAGTTACTCGGGGGGCAAGTCACCCCTCCACTTT. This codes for CASSYSGGKSPLHF.

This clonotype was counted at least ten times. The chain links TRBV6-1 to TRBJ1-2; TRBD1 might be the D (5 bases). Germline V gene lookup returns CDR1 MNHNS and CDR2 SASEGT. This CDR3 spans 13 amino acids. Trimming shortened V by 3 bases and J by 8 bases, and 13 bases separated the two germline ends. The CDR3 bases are TGTGCCAGCAGTGATAGAGGGGTTAGGGGCTACACCTTC. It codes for CASSDRGVRGYTF.

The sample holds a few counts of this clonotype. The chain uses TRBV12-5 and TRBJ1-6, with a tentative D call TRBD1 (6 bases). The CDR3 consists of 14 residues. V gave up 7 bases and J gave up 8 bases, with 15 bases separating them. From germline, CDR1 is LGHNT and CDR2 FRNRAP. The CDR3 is CASALGGFDSPLHF. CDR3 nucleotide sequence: TGTGCTAGTGCCCTAGGGGGATTCGATTCACCCCTCCACTTT.

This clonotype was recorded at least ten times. CDR3 protein: CASSLFPKRKYNEQFF. The CDR3 coding sequence is TGTGCCAGCAGTTTATTTCCTAAACGGAAATACAATGAGCAGTTCTTC. The chain combines TRBV27 with TRBJ2-1; D gene unclear. Trimming cost V 1 base and J 4 bases, with 14 bases left between them. The CDR3 spans 16 residues. CDR1 MNHEY and CDR2 SMNVEV come from the germline V gene (reference sequence).

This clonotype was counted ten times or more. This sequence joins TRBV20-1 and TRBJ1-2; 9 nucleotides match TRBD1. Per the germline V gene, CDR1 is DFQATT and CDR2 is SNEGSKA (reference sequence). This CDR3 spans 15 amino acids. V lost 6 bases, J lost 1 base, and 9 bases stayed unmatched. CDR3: CSARPGTGFNYGYTF. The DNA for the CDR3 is TGCAGTGCCCGTCCCGGGACAGGGTTTAACTATGGCTACACCTTC.

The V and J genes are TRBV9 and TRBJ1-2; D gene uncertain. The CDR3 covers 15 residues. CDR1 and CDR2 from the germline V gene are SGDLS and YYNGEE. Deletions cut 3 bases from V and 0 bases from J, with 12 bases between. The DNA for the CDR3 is TGTGCCAGCAGCGGTGATGGACGGACTAACTATGGCTACACCTTC. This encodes CASSGDGRTNYGYTF.

The CDR3 coding sequence is TGCAGTGCTAGAGCATACGGGGGGGACGGCTATGGCTACACCTTC. It codes for CSARAYGGDGYGYTF. V usage is TRBV20-1 and J usage is TRBJ1-2, with a weak D call TRBD1 (5 bases). The CDR3 has 15 amino acids. Germline loops: CDR1 DFQATT, CDR2 SNEGSKA (reference sequence). V lost 1 base to trimming and J lost 4 bases, with 16 bases between them.

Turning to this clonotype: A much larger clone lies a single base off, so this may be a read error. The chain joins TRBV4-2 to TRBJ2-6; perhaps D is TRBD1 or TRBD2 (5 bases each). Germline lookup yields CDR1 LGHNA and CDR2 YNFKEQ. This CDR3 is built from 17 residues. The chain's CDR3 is CASSQDSRSTGANVPTF. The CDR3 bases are TGTGCCAGCAGCCAAGATTCCAGGTCAACCGGGGCCAACGTCCCGACTTTC.

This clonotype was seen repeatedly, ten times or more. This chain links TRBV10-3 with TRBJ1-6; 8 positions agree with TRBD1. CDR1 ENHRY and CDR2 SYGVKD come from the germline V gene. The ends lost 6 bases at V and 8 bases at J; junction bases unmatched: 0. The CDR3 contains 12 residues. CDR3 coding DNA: TGTGCCATCAGGACAGGGGATTCACCCCTCCACTTT. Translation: CAIRTGDSPLHF.

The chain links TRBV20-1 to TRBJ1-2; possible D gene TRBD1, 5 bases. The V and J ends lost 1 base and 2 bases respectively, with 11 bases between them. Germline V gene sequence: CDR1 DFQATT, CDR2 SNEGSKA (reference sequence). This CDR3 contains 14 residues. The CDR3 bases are TGCAGTGCTAGAGGAGGACCAGGGAACTATGGCTACACCTTC. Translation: CSARGGPGNYGYTF.

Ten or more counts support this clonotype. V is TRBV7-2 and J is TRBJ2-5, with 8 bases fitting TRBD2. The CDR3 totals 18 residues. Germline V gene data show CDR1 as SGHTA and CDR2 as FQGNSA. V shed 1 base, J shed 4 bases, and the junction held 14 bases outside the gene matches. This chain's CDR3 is CASSLELRSSGGGETQYF. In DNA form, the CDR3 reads TGTGCCAGCAGCTTAGAGTTGAGGTCCAGCGGGGGAGGAGAGACCCAGTACTTC.

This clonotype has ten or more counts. The CDR3 region is CSVAGVGQPQHF. The CDR3 coding sequence is TGCAGCGTCGCCGGCGTAGGTCAGCCCCAGCATTTT. This rearrangement joins TRBV29-1 to TRBJ1-5; D unclear. This CDR3 is 12 amino acids long. V was shortened by 6 bases and J by 6 bases, with 12 bases between the two germline ends. Germline V CDR1 and CDR2: SQVTM, ANQGSEA.

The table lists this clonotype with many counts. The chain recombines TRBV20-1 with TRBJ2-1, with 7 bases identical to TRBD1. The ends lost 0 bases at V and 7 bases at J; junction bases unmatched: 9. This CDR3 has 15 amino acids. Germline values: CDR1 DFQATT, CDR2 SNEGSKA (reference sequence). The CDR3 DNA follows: TGCAGTGCTAGAGATCTAGGGGGCTGGGGGAATGAGCAGTTCTTC. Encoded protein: CSARDLGGWGNEQFF.

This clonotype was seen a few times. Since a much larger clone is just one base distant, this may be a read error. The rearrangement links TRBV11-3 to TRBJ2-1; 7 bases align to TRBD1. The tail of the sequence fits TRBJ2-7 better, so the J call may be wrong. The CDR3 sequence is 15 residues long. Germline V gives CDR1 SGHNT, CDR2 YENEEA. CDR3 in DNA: TGTGCCAGCAGCCAGGGACAGAGCTCCTACAATGAGCAGTACTTC. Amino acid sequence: CASSQGQSSYNEQYF.

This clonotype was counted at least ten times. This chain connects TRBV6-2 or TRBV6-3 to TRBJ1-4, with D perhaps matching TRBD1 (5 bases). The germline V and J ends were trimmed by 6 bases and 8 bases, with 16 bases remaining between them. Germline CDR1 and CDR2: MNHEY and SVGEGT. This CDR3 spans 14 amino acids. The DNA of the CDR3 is TGTGCCAGCAGACCCGGAGGTAGGGGCGAAAAACTGTTTTTT. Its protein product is CASRPGGRGEKLFF.

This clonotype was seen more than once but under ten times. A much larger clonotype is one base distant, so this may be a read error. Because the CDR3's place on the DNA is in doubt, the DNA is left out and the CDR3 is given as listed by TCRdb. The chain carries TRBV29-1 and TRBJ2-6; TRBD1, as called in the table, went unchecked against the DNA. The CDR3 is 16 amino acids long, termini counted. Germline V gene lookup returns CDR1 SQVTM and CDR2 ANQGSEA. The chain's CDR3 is CSVVGRGISGANVRTF.